The source of this T cell receptor (beta chain) is a study of patients and donors after allogeneic stem cell transplantation. TCRdb re-derived calls from the RT-PCR reads in MiXCR, one entry per CDR3 protein. The repertoire holds tens of thousands of distinct CDR3 sequences, roughly 48% seen once, with under 70% in the top ten. This clonotype was counted a few times. Sequencing input: blood, either unsorted or a sorted T cell fraction (not recorded which). The receptor was derived from a human donor who was either an allogeneic HSCT recipient or a stem cell or donor lymphocyte infusion donor (not recorded which). It is not recorded whose cells these are; they may come from a transplant donor.

The CDR3 spells CASSLGTAKNSGNTIYF. The CDR3 DNA reads as TGTGCCAGCAGTTTGGGGACCGCAAAAAACTCTGGAAACACCATATATTTT. This sequence joins TRBV12-3 or TRBV12-4 and TRBJ1-3; possibly TRBD1 for D (5 bases). Trimming shortened V by 3 bases and J by 0 bases, and 15 bases separated the two germline ends. The length of the CDR3 is 17 residues.